Sequencing of this TCR beta chain was carried out in a study of T cells after yellow fever vaccination. This clonotype was picked up a small number of times. 5'RACE template switching generated TCR cDNA, adding a universal primer site and UMIs. TCRdb used MiXCR to reprocess the 5' RACE reads, holding one entry per CDR3 protein. Here the sample spans hundreds of thousands of distinct CDR3 sequences, around 20% being singletons. This sequence originates from a man between 18 and 29 years old who received the YFV17D yellow fever vaccine. The sample consisted of PBMCs, taken before the yellow fever booster vaccination.

CDR3 nucleotides: TGCGCCAGCAGCCCCGAGGGGGGCACCGGGGAGCTGTTTTTT. This codes for CASSPEGGTGELFF. The rearrangement joins TRBV5-1 to TRBJ2-2, with D possibly called TRBD1 or TRBD2 (6 bases each). In germline, CDR1 is SGHRS, CDR2 YFSETQ. The CDR3 has 14 amino acids. V was trimmed by 4 bases and J by 4 bases, leaving 11 bases between them.